Listed here are 22 T cell receptor beta chains from one sample, sequenced in a study of human T cells and chemical hapten exposure. A single record per CDR3 protein comes from TCRdb applying MiXCR to the RACE reads. The sample yields tens of thousands of distinct CDR3 sequences, 8% to 13% seen once. Time point reported: patch test 2, 6 weeks after DPC sensitization. The treatment denotes: therapeutic diphenylcyclopropenone sensitization with weekly scalp DPC. The sequencing here drew on whole blood, taken in connection with sensitization to the hapten diphenylcyclopropenone (DPC). These receptors originate from a man aged 40-55 years with alopecia areata. Some clones in this sample may be carry-over from other donors' samples.

A few counts support this clonotype. The CDR3 region has the DNA TGTGCCAGCAGTACCCGAGACTATCCCACCTACGAGCAGTACTTC. Translated: CASSTRDYPTYEQYF. The chain links TRBV6-5 to TRBJ2-7, with a weak D call TRBD2 (5 bases). This CDR3 is built from 15 residues. In germline, CDR1 is MNHEY, CDR2 SVGAGI. Trimming removed 5 bases at V and 2 bases at J, with 16 bases between.

This clonotype was seen only a few times. V and J are TRBV18 and TRBJ2-1; TRBD1 matches at 7 bases. The CDR3 contains 16 residues. Germline CDR1 and CDR2: KGHSH and LQKENI. J lost 7 bases, V lost 0 bases, and 9 bases had no gene match. The chain's CDR3 is CASSPPMRQGKNEQFF. The DNA for the CDR3 is TGTGCCAGCTCACCACCCATGCGACAGGGAAAAAATGAGCAGTTCTTC.

CDR3 amino acids: CAWSVPGETQYF. The CDR3 nucleotides are TGTGCCTGGAGTGTACCCGGGGAGACCCAGTACTTC. J is TRBJ2-5 and V is TRBV30; no clear D. Trimming removed 0 bases from V and 5 bases from J, with 7 bases in between. Germline V lookup: CDR1 GTSNPN, CDR2 SVGIG (reference sequence). The CDR3 sequence is 12 residues long.

The chain combines TRBV6-2 or TRBV6-3 with TRBJ2-1; TRBD2 aligns across 8 bases. This CDR3 contains 14 residues. Germline lookup yields CDR1 MNHEY and CDR2 SVGEGT. V lost 6 bases, J lost 9 bases, and 10 bases stayed unmatched. The CDR3 loop reads CASRQRTSRGEQFF. CDR3 bases: TGTGCCAGCAGACAGAGGACTAGCAGGGGTGAGCAGTTCTTC.

This clonotype showed up many times. V is TRBV5-1 and J is TRBJ2-3, with D tentatively TRBD1 (6 bases). With 5 bases removed from V and 3 bases from J, the gap between germline ends came to 10 bases. CDR3 length: 13 residues. The germline CDR1 and CDR2 sequences are SGHRS and YFSETQ. CDR3 region: CASSFTGTDTQYF. The CDR3 nucleotides read TGCGCCAGCAGTTTCACAGGGACAGATACGCAGTATTTT.

Comments on this clonotype: One junction end disagrees with the germline gene, perhaps due to a read error. V usage is TRBV7-7 and J usage is TRBJ2-5; D is unresolved. CDR3 length: 13 amino acids. Germline V gives CDR1 SSHAT, CDR2 FNYEAQ (reference sequence). CDR3 sequence: CASSLNEKETQYF. In DNA, the CDR3 is TGTGCTAGCAGCTTAAACGAGAAAGAGACCCAGTACTTC.

The V gene is TRBV7-2, the J gene TRBJ2-1; 12 nucleotides match TRBD2. This CDR3 has 16 residues. V dropped 3 bases and J dropped 9; count of bases not matched to a gene: 9. Germline values: CDR1 SGHTA, CDR2 FQGNSA. For the CDR3, the DNA is TGTGCCAGCAGCTTCCTATCTAGCGGGAGGGCTTCTGAGCAGTTCTTC. It encodes CASSFLSSGRASEQFF.

This chain uses TRBV18 with TRBJ2-5, with 9 bases aligning to TRBD1. V trimming: 8 bases; J trimming: 4 bases; junction bases outside the gene matches: 2. Germline CDR1 reads KGHSH; CDR2 reads LQKENI. This CDR3 is 12 amino acids long. The CDR3 bases are TGTGCCAGCACGGGACAGGGAGAGACCCAGTACTTC. Its protein product is CASTGQGETQYF. Full variable domain (outside the CDR3, taken from reference TRBV18 and TRBJ2-5): NAGVMQNPRHLVRRRGQEARLRCSPMKGHSHVYWYRQLPEEGLKFMVYLQKENIIDESGMPKERFSAEFPKEGPSILRIQQVVRGDSAAYFCASTGQGETQYFGPGTRLLVL.

This clonotype was found once. The rearrangement joins TRBV30 to TRBJ2-7, with 8 bases matching TRBD2. Germline-derived CDR1 and CDR2 are GTSNPN and SVGIG (reference sequence). V shed 3 bases and J 7 bases; nucleotides not matched to a gene: 5. This CDR3 comprises 12 residues. The CDR3 coding sequence is TGTGCCTGGAGCCGGGGGGGGCAAGAGCAGTACTTC. Translation gives CAWSRGGQEQYF.

The CDR3 bases are TGTGCCAGCACCTTAGCGGGAGTCTTGAACGAGCAGTACGTC. Amino acids: CASTLAGVLNEQYV. This chain links TRBV7-2 with TRBJ2-7, with 9 bases aligning to TRBD2. Per germline, CDR1 SGHTA and CDR2 FQGNSA. There are 14 residues in the CDR3.

CDR3 amino acids: CASSLSRQDTQYF. The CDR3 DNA is TGTGCCAGCAGCTTAAGCCGACAAGATACGCAGTATTTT. This chain uses TRBV7-3 with TRBJ2-3; D is uncertain. The V gene lost 1 base and the J gene lost 5 bases, with 7 bases spanning the gap. The CDR3 totals 13 residues. Germline V gene data show CDR1 as SGHTA and CDR2 as FQGTGA.

This clonotype was detected only a few times. V usage is TRBV4-3 and J usage is TRBJ2-7; tentative D call: TRBD2 (6 bases). This CDR3 contains 16 residues. The V and J ends lost 1 base and 3 bases respectively, with 16 bases between them. Germline V gene lookup returns CDR1 LGHNA and CDR2 YSLEER. The DNA for the CDR3 is TGCGCCAGCAGCCAAGCGAGGGCTAGCGAGTACTACGAGCAGTACTTC. It specifies CASSQARASEYYEQYF.

The chain links TRBV6-2 or TRBV6-3 to TRBJ2-1; no reliable D call. The CDR3 contains 15 residues. CDR1 MNHEY and CDR2 SVGEGT come from the germline V gene. Trimming cost V 8 bases and J 4 bases, with 18 bases left between them. The CDR3 loop reads CASFGSPRLYNEQFF. The CDR3 DNA reads as TGTGCCAGCTTCGGTAGCCCTAGATTATACAATGAGCAGTTCTTC.

This clonotype was observed many times. The V and J genes are TRBV12-3 or TRBV12-4 and TRBJ2-3; tentatively, D is TRBD2 (6 bases). The CDR3 extends over 17 amino acids. V lost 5 bases to trimming and J lost 6 bases, with 24 bases between them. The CDR3 region is CASSKAPSGVYADTQYF. CDR3 nucleotide sequence: TGTGCCAGCAGTAAAGCCCCCTCGGGGGTATACGCGGATACGCAGTATTTT.

This clonotype was observed a handful of times. The chain uses TRBV11-2 and TRBJ2-7, with TRBD1 as a possible D gene (5 bases). The CDR3 is made up of 14 amino acids. V lost 5 bases to trimming and J lost 8 bases, with 19 bases between them. Germline-derived CDR1 and CDR2 are SGHAT and FQNNGV. CDR3 residues: CASSPQGSLTQQYV. CDR3 coding DNA: TGTGCCAGCAGCCCGCAGGGCAGCCTAACTCAGCAGTACGTC.

The table lists this clonotype with a few counts. The rearrangement uses TRBV6-2 or TRBV6-3 and TRBJ1-2; 10 bases are shared with TRBD1. With 2 bases clipped from V and 7 bases from J, the junction kept 4 bases outside the gene matches. This CDR3 has 14 residues. The V gene's germline CDR1 is MNHEY and CDR2 SVGEGT. CDR3 region: CASSYTGTGAGYTF. The CDR3 DNA reads TGTGCCAGCAGTTACACGGGGACAGGGGCTGGCTACACCTTC.

The chain carries TRBV19 and TRBJ2-6, with 8 bases lining up with TRBD1. V lost 1 base to trimming and J lost 0 bases; unmatched junction nucleotides: 5. The CDR3 has 18 amino acids. Germline V CDR1 and CDR2: LNHDA, SQIVND (reference sequence). The CDR3 DNA sequence: TGTGCCAGTAGTATAGGGACAGGGACCTTCTCTGGGGCCAACGTCCTGACTTTC. Protein product: CASSIGTGTFSGANVLTF.

The CDR3 reads CASSLIRSSFSDQETQYF. The DNA of the CDR3 is TGTGCCAGCAGCTTAATCCGGAGTTCTTTTTCAGACCAAGAGACCCAGTACTTC. The chain uses TRBV7-9 and TRBJ2-5; D is uncertain. CDR3 length equals 18 residues. Germline CDR1 is SEHNR and CDR2 is FQNEAQ (reference sequence). V was shortened by 2 bases and J by 0 bases, with 19 bases between the two germline ends.

Many counts were recorded for this clonotype. The chain has TRBV7-9 and TRBJ1-1, with a tentative D call TRBD1 (5 bases). The CDR3 loop spans 16 amino acids. Germline V gene data show CDR1 as SEHNR and CDR2 as FQNEAQ (reference sequence). The ends were cut back, 5 bases at V and 0 bases at J, with 16 bases in the middle. The CDR3 nucleotides read TGTGCCAGCAGCACGGGTAGGCAGGGAATGAACACTGAAGCTTTCTTT. Protein: CASSTGRQGMNTEAFF.

In this sample, this clonotype turned up a few times. This CDR3 is CASALAPSYEQYV. In DNA, the CDR3 is TGTGCCAGCGCTCTAGCGCCAAGCTACGAGCAGTACGTC. The rearrangement uses TRBV6-5 and TRBJ2-7; a possible D gene is TRBD2 (6 bases). V shed 8 bases and J shed 3 bases, with 14 bases lying between them. This CDR3 comprises 13 residues. Germline V CDR1 and CDR2: MNHEY, SVGAGI.

This clonotype showed up just a few times. J is TRBJ1-3 and V is TRBV19; a weak D match, TRBD1 (5 bases). With 9 bases removed from V and 3 bases from J, the gap between germline ends came to 15 bases. CDR1 is LNHDA, CDR2 SQIVND, per germline (reference sequence). The CDR3 is 14 amino acids. The DNA for the CDR3 is TGTGCCAGCGAGACCGGGACTGTTGGAAACACCATATATTTT. Residues: CASETGTVGNTIYF.

This chain links TRBV4-3 with TRBJ2-1, with D unclear. V was shortened by 0 bases and J by 12 bases, with 12 bases between the two germline ends. This CDR3 is built from 13 residues. Germline V gene sequence: CDR1 LGHNA, CDR2 YSLEER. The CDR3 reads CASSQDPRSWQFF. CDR3 nucleotides: TGCGCCAGCAGCCAAGATCCGCGATCCTGGCAGTTCTTC.